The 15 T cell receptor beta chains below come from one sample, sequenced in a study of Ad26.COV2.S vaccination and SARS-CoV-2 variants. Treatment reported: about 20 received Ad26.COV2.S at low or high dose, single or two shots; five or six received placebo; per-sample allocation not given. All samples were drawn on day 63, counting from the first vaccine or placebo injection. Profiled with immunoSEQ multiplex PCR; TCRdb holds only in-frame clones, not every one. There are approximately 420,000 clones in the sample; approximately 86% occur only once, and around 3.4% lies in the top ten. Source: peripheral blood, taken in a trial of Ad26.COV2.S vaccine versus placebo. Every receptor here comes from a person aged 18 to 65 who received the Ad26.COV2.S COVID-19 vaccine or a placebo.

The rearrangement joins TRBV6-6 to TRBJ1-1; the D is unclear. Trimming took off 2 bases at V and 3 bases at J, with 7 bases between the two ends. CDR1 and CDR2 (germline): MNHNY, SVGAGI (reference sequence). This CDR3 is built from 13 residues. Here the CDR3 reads CASSYTRDTEAFF. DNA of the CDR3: TGTGCCAGCAGTTACACGAGGGACACTGAAGCTTTCTTT.

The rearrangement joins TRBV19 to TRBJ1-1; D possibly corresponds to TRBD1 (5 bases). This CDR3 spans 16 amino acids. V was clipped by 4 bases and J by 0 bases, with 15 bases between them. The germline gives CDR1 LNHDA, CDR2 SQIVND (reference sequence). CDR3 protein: CASSTATYRLNTEAFF. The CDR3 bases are TGTGCCAGTAGTACAGCAACATACAGGTTGAACACTGAAGCTTTCTTT.

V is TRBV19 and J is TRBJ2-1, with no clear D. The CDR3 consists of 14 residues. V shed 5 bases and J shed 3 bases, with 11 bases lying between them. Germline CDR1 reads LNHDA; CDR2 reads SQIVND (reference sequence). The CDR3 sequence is CASSFFGNYNEQFF. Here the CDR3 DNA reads TGTGCCAGTAGTTTTTTTGGAAACTACAATGAGCAGTTCTTC.

CDR3 amino acids: CASSLGSPYNEQFF. CDR3 coding DNA: TGTGCCAGCAGTTTAGGGTCCCCCTACAATGAGCAGTTCTTC. The V call is TRBV5-5, the J call TRBJ2-1; D is undetermined. Germline V gene lookup returns CDR1 SGHKS and CDR2 YYEKEE (reference sequence). V dropped 5 bases and J dropped 2 bases, with 11 bases sitting between them. The CDR3 spans 14 residues.

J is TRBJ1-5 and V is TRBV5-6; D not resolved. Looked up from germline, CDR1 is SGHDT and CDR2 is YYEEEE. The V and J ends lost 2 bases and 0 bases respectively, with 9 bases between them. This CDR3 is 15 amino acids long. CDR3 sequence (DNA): TGTGCCAGCAGCTTAGGCCCGAATAGCAATCAGCCCCAGCATTTT. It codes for CASSLGPNSNQPQHF.

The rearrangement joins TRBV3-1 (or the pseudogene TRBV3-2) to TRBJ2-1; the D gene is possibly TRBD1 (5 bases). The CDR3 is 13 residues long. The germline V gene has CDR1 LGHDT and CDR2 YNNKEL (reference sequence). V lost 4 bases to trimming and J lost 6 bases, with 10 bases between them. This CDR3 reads CASSRSGFNEQFF. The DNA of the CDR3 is TGTGCCAGCAGCCGCTCAGGGTTCAATGAGCAGTTCTTC.

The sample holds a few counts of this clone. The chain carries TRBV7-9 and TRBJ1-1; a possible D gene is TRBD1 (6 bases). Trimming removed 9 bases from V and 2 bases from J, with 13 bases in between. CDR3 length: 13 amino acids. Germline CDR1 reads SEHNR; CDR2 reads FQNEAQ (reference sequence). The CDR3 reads CASRDTYNTEAFF. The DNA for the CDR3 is TGTGCCAGTCGGGACACTTATAACACTGAAGCTTTCTTT.

The CDR3 region is CASSEDLSYEQYF. CDR3 DNA: TGCGCCAGCAGTGAGGATCTCTCCTACGAGCAGTACTTC. This chain connects TRBV10-1 to TRBJ2-7, with D unclear. CDR1 WNHNN and CDR2 SYGVQD come from the germline V gene (reference sequence). The CDR3 spans 13 residues. The ends were cut back, 2 bases at V and 0 bases at J, with 5 bases in the middle.

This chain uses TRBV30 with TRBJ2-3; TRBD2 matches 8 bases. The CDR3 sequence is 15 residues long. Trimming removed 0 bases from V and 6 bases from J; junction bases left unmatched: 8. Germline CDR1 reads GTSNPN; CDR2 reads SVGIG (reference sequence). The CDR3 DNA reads TGTGCCTGGAGTGTACCGGGGGGGCTTTCTGATACGCAGTATTTT. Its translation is CAWSVPGGLSDTQYF.

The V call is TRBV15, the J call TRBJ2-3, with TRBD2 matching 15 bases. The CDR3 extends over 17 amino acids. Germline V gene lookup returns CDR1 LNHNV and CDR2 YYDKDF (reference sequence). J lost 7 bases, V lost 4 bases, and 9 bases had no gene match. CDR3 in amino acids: CATSTRRTSGGGNTQYF. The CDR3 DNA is TGTGCCACCAGCACGCGCAGGACTAGCGGGGGGGGAAATACGCAGTATTTT.

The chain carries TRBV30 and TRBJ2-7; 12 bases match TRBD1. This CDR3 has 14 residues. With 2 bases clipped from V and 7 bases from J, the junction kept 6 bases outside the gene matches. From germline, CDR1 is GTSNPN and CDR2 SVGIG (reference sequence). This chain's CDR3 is CAWSLGQGAGEQYF. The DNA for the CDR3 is TGTGCCTGGAGTCTGGGACAGGGGGCGGGGGAGCAGTACTTC.

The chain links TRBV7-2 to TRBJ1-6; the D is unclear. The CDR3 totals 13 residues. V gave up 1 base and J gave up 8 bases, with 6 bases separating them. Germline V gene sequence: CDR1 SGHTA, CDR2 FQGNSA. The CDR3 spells CASSLEVDSPLHF. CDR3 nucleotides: TGTGCCAGCAGCTTAGAGGTCGATTCACCCCTCCACTTT. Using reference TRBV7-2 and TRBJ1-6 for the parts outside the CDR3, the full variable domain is GAGVSQSPSNKVTEKGKDVELRCDPISGHTALYWYRQSLGQGLEFLIYFQGNSAPDKSGLPSDRFSAERTGGSVSTLTIQRTQQEDSAVYLCASSLEVDSPLHFGNGTRLTVT.

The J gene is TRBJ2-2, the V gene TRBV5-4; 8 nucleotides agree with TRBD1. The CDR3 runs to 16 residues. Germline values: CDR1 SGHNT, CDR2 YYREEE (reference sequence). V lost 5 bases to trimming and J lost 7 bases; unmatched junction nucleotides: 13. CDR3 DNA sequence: TGTGCCAGCAGTTATCAGGGGGCGACCCTACACGGGGAGCTGTTTTTT. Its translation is CASSYQGATLHGELFF.

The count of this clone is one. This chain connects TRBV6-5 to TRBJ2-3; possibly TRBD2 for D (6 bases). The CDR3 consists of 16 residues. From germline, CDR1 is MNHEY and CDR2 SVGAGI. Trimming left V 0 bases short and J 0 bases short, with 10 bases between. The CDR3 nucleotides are TGTGCCAGCAGTTACTCGCCCGGAGGGAGCACAGATACGCAGTATTTT. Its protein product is CASSYSPGGSTDTQYF.

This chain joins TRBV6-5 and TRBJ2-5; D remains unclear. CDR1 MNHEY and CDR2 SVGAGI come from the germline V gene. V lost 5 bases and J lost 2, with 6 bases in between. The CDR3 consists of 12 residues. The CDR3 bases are TGTGCCAGCAGTCGTAGTCAAGAGACCCAGTACTTC. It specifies CASSRSQETQYF.